These 5 T cell receptor beta chains were sequenced from one sample in a study of control samples from healthy donors and cancer patients. The data were produced by immunoSEQ multiplex PCR, yet TCRdb's version contains in-frame clones alone and is incomplete. Found here are some 120,000 clones, about 90% of them singletons; the top ten hold 2.9%. Sequenced: blood. The receptors shown here come from a man between 60 and 75 years old in good health.

The chain uses TRBV9 and TRBJ1-2; a weak D match, TRBD1 (6 bases). The CDR3 has 17 amino acids. V shed 4 bases and J shed 2 bases, with 21 bases lying between them. Germline values: CDR1 SGDLS, CDR2 YYNGEE. The CDR3 is CASSPQTLAGGNYGYTF. The CDR3 bases are TGTGCCAGCAGCCCCCAGACTCTTGCCGGGGGCAACTATGGCTACACCTTC.

V gene TRBV6-5 combines with J gene TRBJ2-2; no clear D gene. From germline, CDR1 is MNHEY and CDR2 SVGAGI. V was pared by 7 bases and J by 5 bases, with 14 bases between. The CDR3 consists of 14 residues. Written as DNA, the CDR3 is TGTGCCAGCAAAGTGAGCCTGGGGACCGGGGAGCTGTTTTTT. It yields the protein CASKVSLGTGELFF.

J is TRBJ1-1 and V is TRBV5-1, with 7 bases that match TRBD1. Trimming cost V 4 bases and J 2 bases; bases outside gene matches: 8. The CDR3 totals 15 residues. Germline values: CDR1 SGHRS, CDR2 YFSETQ. In nucleotides, the CDR3 is TGCGCCAGCAGCCCCGGCGGGACAGATAACACTGAAGCTTTCTTT. Translation: CASSPGGTDNTEAFF.

The chain couples TRBV15 to TRBJ1-2, with TRBD1 as a possible D gene (5 bases). The CDR3 is 14 amino acids. Germline V gene lookup returns CDR1 LNHNV and CDR2 YYDKDF (reference sequence). V lost 10 bases and J 0 bases, leaving 15 bases between the germline ends. For the CDR3, the DNA is TGTGCCATCAACCGGGACCGAGCTAACTATGGCTACACCTTC. This encodes CAINRDRANYGYTF.

This clone was seen once. This chain uses TRBV12-3 or TRBV12-4 with TRBJ1-6; D is possibly TRBD1 (5 bases). The CDR3 loop spans 13 amino acids. The ends were cut back, 9 bases at V and 5 bases at J, with 11 bases in the middle. The DNA of the CDR3 is TGTGCCAGTTCTCGGGGGGATAATTCACCCCTCCACTTT. Residues: CASSRGDNSPLHF.